The table lists the clone carrying this T cell receptor (beta chain) with a few counts. The data are from a study of blood T cells in healthy people across ages. A sample-barcoded 5' primer and a J-beta primer mix were used in a second PCR of roughly 7 to 11 cycles. MiXCR, applied by TCRdb to the 5' RACE reads, yields one record per CDR3 protein. Of 800,000 to 1,000,000 distinct CDR3 sequences in the sample, around 49% were seen once. The CDR3 spans 15 residues. Deletions cut 6 bases from V and 4 bases from J, with 17 bases between. Per the germline V gene, CDR1 is MNHEY and CDR2 is SMNVEV (reference sequence).

The source of this sequence is a man aged 30 to 45 in good health. The source material was blood. The chain carries TRBV27 and TRBJ2-3; weak D call: TRBD2 (6 bases). The CDR3 DNA sequence: TGTGCCAGCAGCTTAGGCTTACCTAGCGCAGATACGCAGTATTTT. Translating gives CASSLGLPSADTQYF.